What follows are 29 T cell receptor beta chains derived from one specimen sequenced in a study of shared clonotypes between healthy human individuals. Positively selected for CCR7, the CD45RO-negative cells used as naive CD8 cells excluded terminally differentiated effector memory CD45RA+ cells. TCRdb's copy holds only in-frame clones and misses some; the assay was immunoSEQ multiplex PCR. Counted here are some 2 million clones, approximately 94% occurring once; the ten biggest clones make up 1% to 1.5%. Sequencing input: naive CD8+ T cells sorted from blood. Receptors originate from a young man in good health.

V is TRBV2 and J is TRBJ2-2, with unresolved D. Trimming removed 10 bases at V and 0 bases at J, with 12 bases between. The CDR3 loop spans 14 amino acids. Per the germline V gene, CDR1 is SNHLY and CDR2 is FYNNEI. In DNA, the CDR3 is TGTGCCACCACACTTACGTCGAACACCGGGGAGCTGTTTTTT. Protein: CATTLTSNTGELFF.

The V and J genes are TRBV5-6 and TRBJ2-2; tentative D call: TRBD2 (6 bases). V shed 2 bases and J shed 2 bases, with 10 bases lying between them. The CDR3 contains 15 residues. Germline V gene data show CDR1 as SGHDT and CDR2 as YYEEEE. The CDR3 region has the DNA TGTGCCAGCAGCTTTGGTAGCGGTAACACCGGGGAGCTGTTTTTT. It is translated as CASSFGSGNTGELFF.

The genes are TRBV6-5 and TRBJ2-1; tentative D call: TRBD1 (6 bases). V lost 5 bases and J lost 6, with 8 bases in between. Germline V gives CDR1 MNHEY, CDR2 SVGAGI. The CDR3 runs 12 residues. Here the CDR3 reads CASSGQPNEQFF. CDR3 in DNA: TGTGCCAGCAGTGGACAGCCCAATGAGCAGTTCTTC.

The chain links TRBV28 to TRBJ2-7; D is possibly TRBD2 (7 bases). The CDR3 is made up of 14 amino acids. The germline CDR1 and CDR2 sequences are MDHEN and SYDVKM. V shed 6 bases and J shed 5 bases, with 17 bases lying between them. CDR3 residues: CASRPHTGRDEQYF. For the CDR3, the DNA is TGTGCCAGCAGGCCGCACACAGGGAGGGACGAGCAGTACTTC. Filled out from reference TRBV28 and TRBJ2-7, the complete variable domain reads DVKVTQSSRYLVKRTGEKVFLECVQDMDHENMFWYRQDPGLGLRLIYFSYDVKMKEKGDIPEGYSVSREKKERFSLILESASTNQTSMYLCASRPHTGRDEQYFGPGTRLTVT.

CDR3 protein: CASSYSSGSMNEQFF. CDR3 bases: TGTGCCAGCAGTTACTCTAGCGGGAGTATGAATGAGCAGTTCTTC. The genes are TRBV6-5 and TRBJ2-1; 9 bases line up with TRBD2. The CDR3 spans 15 residues. Unmatched junction bases numbered 4, after V lost 0 bases and J lost 7 bases. Germline V gene lookup returns CDR1 MNHEY and CDR2 SVGAGI.

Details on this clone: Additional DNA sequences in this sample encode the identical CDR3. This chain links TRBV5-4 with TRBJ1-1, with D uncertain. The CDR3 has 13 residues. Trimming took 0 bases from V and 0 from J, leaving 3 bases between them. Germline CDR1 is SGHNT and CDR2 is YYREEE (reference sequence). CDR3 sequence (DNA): TGTGCCAGCAGCTTGGCTCTGAACACTGAAGCTTTCTTT. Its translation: CASSLALNTEAFF.

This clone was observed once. The CDR3 spells CASSLEGAGTEAFF. CDR3 DNA: TGTGCCAGCAGCTTGGAGGGGGCTGGGACTGAAGCTTTCTTT. This chain uses TRBV5-5 with TRBJ1-1; 7 positions match TRBD1. Germline CDR1 SGHKS, CDR2 YYEKEE (reference sequence). V lost 0 bases and J lost 5; bases outside the gene matches: 4. The CDR3 runs 14 residues.

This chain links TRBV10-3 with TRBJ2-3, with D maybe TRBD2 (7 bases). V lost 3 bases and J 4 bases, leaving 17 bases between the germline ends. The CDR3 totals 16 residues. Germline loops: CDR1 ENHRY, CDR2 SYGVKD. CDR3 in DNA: TGTGCCATCAGTGATCCCCCGGGGGGCCGCCCAGATACGCAGTATTTT. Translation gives CAISDPPGGRPDTQYF.

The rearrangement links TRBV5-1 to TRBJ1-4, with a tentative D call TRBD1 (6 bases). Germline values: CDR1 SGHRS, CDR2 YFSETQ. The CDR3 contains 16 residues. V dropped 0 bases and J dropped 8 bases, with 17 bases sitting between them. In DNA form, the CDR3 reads TGCGCCAGCAGCTTGGAGAACAGGGTTTTAGGAGAAAAACTGTTTTTT. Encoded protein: CASSLENRVLGEKLFF. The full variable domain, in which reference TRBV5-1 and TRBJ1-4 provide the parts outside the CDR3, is KAGVTQTPRYLIKTRGQQVTLSCSPISGHRSVSWYQQTPGQGLQFLFEYFSETQRNKGNFPGRFSGRQFSNSRSEMNVSTLELGDSALYLCASSLENRVLGEKLFFGSGTQLSVL.

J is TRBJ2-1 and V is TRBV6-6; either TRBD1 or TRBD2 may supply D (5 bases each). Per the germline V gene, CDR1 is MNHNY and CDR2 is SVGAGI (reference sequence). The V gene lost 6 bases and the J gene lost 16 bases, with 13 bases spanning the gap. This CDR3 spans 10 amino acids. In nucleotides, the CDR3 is TGTGCCAGCAGCCTGGGGGTAATCTTCTTC. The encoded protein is CASSLGVIFF.

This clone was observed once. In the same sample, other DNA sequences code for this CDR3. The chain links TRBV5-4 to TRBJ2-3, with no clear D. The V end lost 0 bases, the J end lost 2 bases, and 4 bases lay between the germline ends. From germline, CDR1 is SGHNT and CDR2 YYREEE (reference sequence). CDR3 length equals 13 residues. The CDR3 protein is CASSLGLTDTQYF. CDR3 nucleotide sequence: TGTGCCAGCAGCTTGGGGCTCACAGATACGCAGTATTTT.

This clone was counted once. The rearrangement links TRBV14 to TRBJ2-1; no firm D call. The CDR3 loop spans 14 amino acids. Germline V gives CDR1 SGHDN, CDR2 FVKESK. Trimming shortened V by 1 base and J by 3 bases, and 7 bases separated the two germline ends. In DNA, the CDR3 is TGTGCCAGCAGCCAAGTTTCGGTCTACAATGAGCAGTTCTTC. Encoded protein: CASSQVSVYNEQFF. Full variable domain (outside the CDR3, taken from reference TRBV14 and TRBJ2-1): EAGVTQFPSHSVIEKGQTVTLRCDPISGHDNLYWYRRVMGKEIKFLLHFVKESKQDESGMPNNRFLAERTGGTYSTLKVQPAELEDSGVYFCASSQVSVYNEQFFGPGTRLTVL.

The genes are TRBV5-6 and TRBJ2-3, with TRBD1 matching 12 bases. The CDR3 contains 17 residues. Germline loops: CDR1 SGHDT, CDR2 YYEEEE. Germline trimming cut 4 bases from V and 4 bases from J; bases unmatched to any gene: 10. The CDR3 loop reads CASSTWGQGAASDTQYF. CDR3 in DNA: TGTGCCAGCAGCACCTGGGGACAGGGGGCGGCTTCAGATACGCAGTATTTT.

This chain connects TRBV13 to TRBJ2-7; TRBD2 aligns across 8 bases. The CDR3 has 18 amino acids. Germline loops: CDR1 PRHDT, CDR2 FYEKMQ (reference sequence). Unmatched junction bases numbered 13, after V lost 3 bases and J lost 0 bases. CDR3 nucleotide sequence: TGTGCCAGCAGCTTGGGACTAGGAACCTCCTTAAGCTCCTACGAGCAGTACTTC. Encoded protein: CASSLGLGTSLSSYEQYF.

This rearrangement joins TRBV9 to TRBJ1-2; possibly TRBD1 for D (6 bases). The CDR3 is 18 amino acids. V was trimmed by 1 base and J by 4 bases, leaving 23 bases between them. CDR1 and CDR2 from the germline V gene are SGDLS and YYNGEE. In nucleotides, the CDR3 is TGTGCCAGCAGCGTAAGTCAACTACACAGGGAGGAGGGCTATGGCTACACCTTC. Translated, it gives CASSVSQLHREEGYGYTF. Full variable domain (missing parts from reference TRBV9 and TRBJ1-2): DSGVTQTPKHLITATGQRVTLRCSPRSGDLSVYWYQQSLDQGLQFLIQYYNGEERAKGNILERFSAQQFPDLHSELNLSSLELGDSALYFCASSVSQLHREEGYGYTFGSGTRLTVV.

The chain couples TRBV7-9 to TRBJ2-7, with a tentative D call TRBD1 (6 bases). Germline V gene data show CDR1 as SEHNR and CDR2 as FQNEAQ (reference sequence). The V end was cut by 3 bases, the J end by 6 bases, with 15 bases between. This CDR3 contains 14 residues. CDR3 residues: CASSLAGAAAEQYF. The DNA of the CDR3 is TGTGCCAGCAGCTTGGCAGGGGCCGCAGCCGAGCAGTACTTC.

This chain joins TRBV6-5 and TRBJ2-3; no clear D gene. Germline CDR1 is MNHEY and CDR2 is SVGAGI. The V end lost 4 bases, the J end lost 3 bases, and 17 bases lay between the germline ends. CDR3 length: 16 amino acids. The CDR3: CASSSSELLRTDTQYF. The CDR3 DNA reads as TGTGCCAGCAGTTCCTCAGAGCTACTTAGGACAGATACGCAGTATTTT.

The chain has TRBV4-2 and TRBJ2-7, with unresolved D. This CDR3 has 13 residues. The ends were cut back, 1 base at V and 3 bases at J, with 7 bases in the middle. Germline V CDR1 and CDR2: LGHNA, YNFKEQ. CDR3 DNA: TGTGCCAGCAGCCAAGCCCCTCACTACGAGCAGTACTTC. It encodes CASSQAPHYEQYF.

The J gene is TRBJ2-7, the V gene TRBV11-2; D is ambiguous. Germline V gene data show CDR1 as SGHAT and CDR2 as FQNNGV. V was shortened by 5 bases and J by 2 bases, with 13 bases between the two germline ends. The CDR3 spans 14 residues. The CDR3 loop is CASSPTRQAYEQYF. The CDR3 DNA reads TGTGCCAGCAGCCCGACTCGGCAGGCCTACGAGCAGTACTTC.

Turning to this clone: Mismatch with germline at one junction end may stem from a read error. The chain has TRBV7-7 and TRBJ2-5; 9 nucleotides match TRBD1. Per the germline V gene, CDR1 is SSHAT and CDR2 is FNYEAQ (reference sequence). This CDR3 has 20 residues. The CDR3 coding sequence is TGTGCTAGCAGTTACCTTGGGACAGGGCCCTGGACGGCCGAAAAAGAGACCCAGTACTTC. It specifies CASSYLGTGPWTAEKETQYF.

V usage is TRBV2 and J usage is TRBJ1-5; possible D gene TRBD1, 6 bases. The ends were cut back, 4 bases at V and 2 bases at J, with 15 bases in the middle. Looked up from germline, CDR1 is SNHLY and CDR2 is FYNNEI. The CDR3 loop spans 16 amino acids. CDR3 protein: CASSGIEGGGNQPQHF. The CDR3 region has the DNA TGTGCCAGCAGTGGAATTGAGGGGGGGGGCAATCAGCCCCAGCATTTT.

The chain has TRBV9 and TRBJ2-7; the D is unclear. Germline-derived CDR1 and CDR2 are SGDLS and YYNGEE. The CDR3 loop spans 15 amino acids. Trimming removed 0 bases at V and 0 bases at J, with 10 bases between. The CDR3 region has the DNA TGTGCCAGCAGCGTAGGTGGATTCAGCTCCTACGAGCAGTACTTC. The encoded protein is CASSVGGFSSYEQYF. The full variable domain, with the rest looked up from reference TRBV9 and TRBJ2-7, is DSGVTQTPKHLITATGQRVTLRCSPRSGDLSVYWYQQSLDQGLQFLIQYYNGEERAKGNILERFSAQQFPDLHSELNLSSLELGDSALYFCASSVGGFSSYEQYFGPGTRLTVT.

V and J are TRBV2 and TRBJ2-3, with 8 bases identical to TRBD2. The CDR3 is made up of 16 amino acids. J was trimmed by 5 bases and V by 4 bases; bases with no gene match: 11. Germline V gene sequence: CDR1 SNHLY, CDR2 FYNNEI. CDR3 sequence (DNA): TGTGCCAGCAGTGTGTTTGGGCGGGGGGCTGGAGATACGCAGTATTTT. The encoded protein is CASSVFGRGAGDTQYF.

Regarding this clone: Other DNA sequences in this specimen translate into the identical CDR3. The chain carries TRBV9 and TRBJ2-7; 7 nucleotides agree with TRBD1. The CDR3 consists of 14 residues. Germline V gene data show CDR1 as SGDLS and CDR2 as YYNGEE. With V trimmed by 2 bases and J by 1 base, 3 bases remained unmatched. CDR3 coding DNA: TGTGCCAGCAGCGTCGGACAGGAGTCCTACGAGCAGTACTTC. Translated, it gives CASSVGQESYEQYF.

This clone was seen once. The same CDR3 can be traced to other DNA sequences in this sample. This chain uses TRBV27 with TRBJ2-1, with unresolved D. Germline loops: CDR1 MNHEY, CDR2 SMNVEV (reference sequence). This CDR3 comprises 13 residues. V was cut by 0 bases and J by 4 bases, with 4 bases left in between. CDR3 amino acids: CASSLSEYNEQFF. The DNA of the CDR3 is TGTGCCAGCAGTTTATCAGAGTACAATGAGCAGTTCTTC.

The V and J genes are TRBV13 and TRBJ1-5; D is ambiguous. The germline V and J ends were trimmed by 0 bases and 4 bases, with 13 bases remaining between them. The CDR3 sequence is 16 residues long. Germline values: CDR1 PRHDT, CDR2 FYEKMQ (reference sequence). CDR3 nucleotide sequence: TGTGCCAGCAGCTTAGGCAGGTCCAGCGGAAATCAGCCCCAGCATTTT. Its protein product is CASSLGRSSGNQPQHF. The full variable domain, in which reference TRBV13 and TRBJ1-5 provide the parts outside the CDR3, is AAGVIQSPRHLIKEKRETATLKCYPIPRHDTVYWYQQGPGQDPQFLISFYEKMQSDKGSIPDRFSAQQFSDYHSELNMSSLELGDSALYFCASSLGRSSGNQPQHFGDGTRLSIL.

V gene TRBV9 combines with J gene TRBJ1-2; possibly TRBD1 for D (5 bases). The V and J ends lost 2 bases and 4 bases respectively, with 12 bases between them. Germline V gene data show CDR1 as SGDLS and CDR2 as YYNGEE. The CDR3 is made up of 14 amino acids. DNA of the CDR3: TGTGCCAGCAGCGTCGGCAGGGATGGCTATGGCTACACCTTC. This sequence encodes CASSVGRDGYGYTF.

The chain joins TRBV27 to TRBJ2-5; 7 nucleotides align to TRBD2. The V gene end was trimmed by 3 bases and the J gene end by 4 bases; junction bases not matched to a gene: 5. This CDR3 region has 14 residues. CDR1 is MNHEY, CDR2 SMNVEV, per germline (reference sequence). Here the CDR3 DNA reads TGTGCCAGCAGTTTTTTGGGGGAGGGAGAGACCCAGTACTTC. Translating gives CASSFLGEGETQYF.

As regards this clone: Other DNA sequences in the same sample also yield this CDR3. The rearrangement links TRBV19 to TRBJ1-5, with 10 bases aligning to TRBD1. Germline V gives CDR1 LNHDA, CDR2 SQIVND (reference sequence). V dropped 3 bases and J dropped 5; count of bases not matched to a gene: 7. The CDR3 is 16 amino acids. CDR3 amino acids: CASSIDLGTGDQPQHF. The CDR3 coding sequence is TGTGCCAGTAGTATCGACCTCGGGACAGGGGATCAGCCCCAGCATTTT.